The clone carrying this T cell receptor (beta chain) has a single count. Its specificity is not known. The sample originates from a study of beta chain features in type 1 diabetes. Expressed TCRB transcripts were sequenced after all isolated RNA was converted to cDNA. TCRdb keeps only in-frame clones here, not all; method: immunoSEQ multiplex PCR. The table has hundreds of thousands of clones, roughly 14% seen once. Findings and caveats of the study: Shorter TCRB CDR3s, moderately but significantly so, were found in Type 1 diabetes patients in all four CD4+ subsets. Diminished insertions and augmented deletions at VDJ junctions characterized type 1 diabetes patients. Equally in patients and controls, PCR might preferentially amplify shorter templates.

This CDR3 has 15 residues. Germline CDR1 LNHNV, CDR2 YYDKDF (reference sequence). V lost 5 bases, J lost 4 bases, and 7 bases stayed unmatched. The sample comprised naive CD4+ T cells from blood. The clonotype comes from a woman aged 40 to 50 in good health. This chain links TRBV15 with TRBJ2-5; 10 bases line up with TRBD2. This CDR3 is CATSGDSGGIETQYF. As DNA, the CDR3 is TGTGCCACCAGCGGGGATAGCGGGGGGATAGAGACCCAGTACTTC.